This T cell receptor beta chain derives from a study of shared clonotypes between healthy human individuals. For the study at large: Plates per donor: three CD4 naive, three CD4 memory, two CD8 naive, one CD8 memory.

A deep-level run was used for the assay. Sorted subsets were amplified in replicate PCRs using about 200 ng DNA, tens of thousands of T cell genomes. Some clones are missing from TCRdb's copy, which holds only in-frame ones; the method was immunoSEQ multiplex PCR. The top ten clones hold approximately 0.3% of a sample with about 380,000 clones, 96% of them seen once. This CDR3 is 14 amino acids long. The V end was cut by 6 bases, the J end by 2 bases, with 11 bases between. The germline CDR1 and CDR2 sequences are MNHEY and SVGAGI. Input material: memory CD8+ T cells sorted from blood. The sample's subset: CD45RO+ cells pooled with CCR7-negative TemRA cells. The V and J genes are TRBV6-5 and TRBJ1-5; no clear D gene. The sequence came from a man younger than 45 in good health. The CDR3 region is CASRAHSGNQPQHF. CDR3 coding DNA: TGTGCCAGCAGGGCACATAGCGGCAATCAGCCCCAGCATTTT.